The T cell receptor beta chain described here comes from a study of blood T cell repertoires in COVID-19. Study information: T cells, B-cell-depleted T cells, or PBMCs supplied cDNA or gDNA.

Germline CDR1 and CDR2: MNHNS and SASEGT. Trimming cost V 2 bases and J 6 bases, with 8 bases left between them. The CDR3 is made up of 13 amino acids. Sequencing was performed with immunoSEQ multiplex PCR; in TCRdb, only in-frame clones are kept and a portion is missing. The sample shows tens of thousands of clones, about 83% of them seen only once. This clone was detected only a few times. Sequencing was carried out using peripheral blood. V and J are TRBV6-1 and TRBJ1-5; D not resolved. This clonotype was sampled from a man aged 30-40 years with COVID-19, enrolled during active disease. Written as DNA, the CDR3 is TGTGCCAGCAGTGAACACCGAGGTCAGCCCCAGCATTTT. This codes for CASSEHRGQPQHF.